This TCR beta chain was recorded in a study of PD-1 blockade in classical Hodgkin lymphoma. The table came from immunoSEQ multiplex PCR; TCRdb's copy has only in-frame clones and leaves some out. The profile covers tens of thousands of clones, with about 80% appearing a single time and under 20% taken by the ten largest. A note on this clone: Its antigen is unidentified.

General study findings and limits: Patients who began taking nivolumab under 1 year after ASCT were left out. In CD4+ cells, TCR diversity went up significantly by C4D1, but in CD8+ cells it did not.

Time point: cycle 4 day 1 (C4D1), after five to seven weeks of nivolumab. Every single patient, without exception, relapsed after autologous stem cell transplantation, and brentuximab vedotin exposure varied. This specimen consisted of peripheral blood mononuclear cells (PBMCs), obtained before the fourth cycle of nivolumab. This receptor was identified in a human donor with classical Hodgkin lymphoma.

The CDR3 DNA follows: TGTGCCAGCAGATCGCACAGGGGCGACTATGGCTACACCTTC. This translates into CASRSHRGDYGYTF. The chain employs TRBV27 and TRBJ1-2, with 7 bases that match TRBD1. J lost 3 bases, V lost 6 bases, and 7 bases had no gene match. The germline CDR1 and CDR2 sequences are MNHEY and SMNVEV (reference sequence). The CDR3 is 14 residues long.